Listed below are T cell receptor beta chains from one sample, sequenced in a study of T cells after yellow fever vaccination. TCRdb called the 5' RACE reads again in MiXCR, with one record for every CDR3 protein. The data contain about 110,000 distinct CDR3 sequences, under 9% of them singletons. Sequencing used CD8+ T cells sorted from PBMCs, obtained 45 days after the yellow fever booster vaccination. The receptors derive from a man aged 30-40 years who received the YFV17D yellow fever vaccine. The CDR3 runs from the conserved cysteine through the conserved F or W. Clone size is shown for a subset of rows, as once, few, many or a class of expanded clone.

cdr3_aa | j_call | clone_size | v_call
CASRLFSGSTYEQYF | TRBJ2-7 | NA | TRBV6-1
CASRTGSTLHF | TRBJ2-7 | few | TRBV27
CASRSAGITEAFF | TRBJ1-1 | few | TRBV27
CASSLHPNEKLFF | TRBJ1-4 | few | TRBV9
CASSGQGAAKNIQYF | TRBJ2-4 | many | TRBV9
CASSYFGVARDRGFAGELFF | TRBJ2-2 | many | TRBV6-2/TRBV6-3
CASSLVNEKLFF | TRBJ1-4 | many | TRBV13
CASSIGTDTQYF | TRBJ2-3 | many | TRBV19
CASRTDRGGVGETQYF | TRBJ2-5 | many | TRBV7-9
CASTTTSGAGEQYF | TRBJ2-7 | NA | TRBV19
CAGRDNSGETQYF | TRBJ2-5 | many | TRBV28
CASSLFPGGGTNEQFF | TRBJ2-1 | few | TRBV4-3
CASSLTPVISGSPYNEQFF | TRBJ2-1 | many | TRBV7-3
CSVGTSGSYEQYF | TRBJ2-7 | many | TRBV29-1
CASSYLPDGNEKLFF | TRBJ1-4 | many | TRBV6-2/TRBV6-3
CASSLDLQRGLYEQYF | TRBJ2-7 | NA | TRBV7-2
CASRFRTLRVYF | TRBJ2-4 | NA | TRBV12-2
CASSTGTGVNEQYF | TRBJ2-7 | many | TRBV5-1
CASTDRLAPSYNEQFF | TRBJ2-1 | many | TRBV27
CAIKPGQGGSDTQYF | TRBJ2-3 | many | TRBV10-3
CSATQGLSPLHF | TRBJ1-6 | NA | TRBV20-1
CASSPEGARSSPLHF | TRBJ1-6 | NA | TRBV7-6
CASSLYREVNEQYF | TRBJ2-7 | many | TRBV5-1
CASSEAGGDWLTDTQYF | TRBJ2-3 | many | TRBV10-2
CASSSARPAGGYTDTQYF | TRBJ2-3 | NA | TRBV6-5
CASSHDLDQETQYF | TRBJ2-5 | NA | TRBV7-9
CASRESIGSTQYF | TRBJ2-3 | few | TRBV9
CATSTPVAGTFSYNEQFF | TRBJ2-1 | many | TRBV12-3/TRBV12-4
CASSSSHGGSSYNEQFF | TRBJ2-1 | many | TRBV12-3/TRBV12-4
CASSPLYSSYNEQFF | TRBJ2-1 | few | TRBV11-2
CSATLANEQFF | TRBJ2-1 | many | TRBV20-1
CSARDGQREAYEQYF | TRBJ2-7 | NA | TRBV20-1
CSARGVVSYEQYF | TRBJ2-7 | NA | TRBV29-1
CASSLYRGQSTDTQYF | TRBJ2-3 | many | TRBV28
CASSYSSYNEQFF | TRBJ2-1 | many | TRBV6-5
CASSGRFTEQYF | TRBJ2-7 | many | TRBV6-5
CASSSWLLGQGKPHEQYF | TRBJ2-7 | few | TRBV25-1
CSAAGAGNSGANVLTF | TRBJ2-6 | NA | TRBV20-1
CASSGGGSYEQYF | TRBJ2-7 | many | TRBV6-1
CASSQDGLAGVSNEQFF | TRBJ2-1 | many | TRBV4-2
CASSSGLAGVEQFF | TRBJ2-1 | few | TRBV6-2/TRBV6-3
CASSLVGFEETQYF | TRBJ2-5 | many | TRBV7-8
CATSRALAGAGSPLHF | TRBJ1-6 | many | TRBV15
CASSPGQGVYEQYF | TRBJ2-7 | many | TRBV7-2
CASSPHREGYTEAFF | TRBJ1-1 | NA | TRBV7-2
CASSLYRTDTEAFF | TRBJ1-1 | NA | TRBV28
CASTPQRTYEQYF | TRBJ2-7 | many | TRBV25-1
CAWSVLASYEQYF | TRBJ2-7 | NA | TRBV30
CASSRDRVTNEQFF | TRBJ2-1 | many | TRBV4-3
CASYQTGPGNTIYF | TRBJ1-3 | few | TRBV3-1
CASSFPGFQETQYF | TRBJ2-5 | many | TRBV28
CACSSSSFLGDTQYF | TRBJ2-3 | NA | TRBV3-1